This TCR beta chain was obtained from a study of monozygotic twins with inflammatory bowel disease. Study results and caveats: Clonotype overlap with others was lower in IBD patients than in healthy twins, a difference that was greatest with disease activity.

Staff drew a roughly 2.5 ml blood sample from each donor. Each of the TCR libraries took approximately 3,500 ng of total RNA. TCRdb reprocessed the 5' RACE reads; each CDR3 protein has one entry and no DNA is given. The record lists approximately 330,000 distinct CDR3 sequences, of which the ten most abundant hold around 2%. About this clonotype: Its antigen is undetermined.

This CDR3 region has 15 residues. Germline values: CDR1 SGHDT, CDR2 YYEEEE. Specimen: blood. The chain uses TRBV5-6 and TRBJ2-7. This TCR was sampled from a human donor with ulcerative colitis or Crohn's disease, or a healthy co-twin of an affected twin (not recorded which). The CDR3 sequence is CASSSGDRGFYEQYF.